This TCR beta chain was recovered during a study of shared clonotypes between healthy human individuals. General study results and limits: Few donors limited the genetic and exposure-history diversity represented. Relative to clonotypes present in all four donors, those not shared had lower generation probabilities.

V lost 6 bases, J lost 7 bases, and 17 bases stayed unmatched. Per germline, CDR1 MNHGY and CDR2 SAAAGT. CDR3 length equals 16 residues. Healthy HIV-negative adults without recent acute infections or vaccinations served as donors. Assay: immunoSEQ multiplex PCR; the TCRdb copy retains only in-frame clones and omits some. Of roughly 2.5 million clones in the sample, approximately 94% were seen once. Note on this clone: The antigen remains undetermined.

The sample consisted of naive CD4+ T cells sorted from blood. Subset defined: CD45RA+ positively selected. The clonotype was recovered from a man aged 18 to 29 in good health. The chain combines TRBV6-8 with TRBJ2-7, with 8 bases fitting TRBD1. In DNA, the CDR3 is TGTGCCAGCAGAACCGGCAGGGGGCCCCGTGTAGGGGAGCAGTACTTC. Amino acids: CASRTGRGPRVGEQYF.